Below are 14 T cell receptor beta chains sequenced from a single sample in a study of vaccination effects on CD4 cells after COVID-19 (dated 2022 in TCRdb). Their cognate antigens are unknown. Libraries were built with the immunoSEQ multiplex PCR assay. Entries here come from immuneACCESS through TCRdb and include only in-frame sequences with V and J called. Some clones fail to appear in such tables; in the studies checked, an unresolved V gene covers under half of the shortfall, and the cause of the remainder is unknown. The sample table contains tens of thousands of clones; only one count was recorded for about 63% of them. The ten biggest clones cover about 9.9% of the sample. The ViraFEST assay stimulated PBMC with viral peptide pools and then used TCR sequencing to identify antigen-specific CD4+ T cell clonotypes by expansion. After roughly 11 days of culture, CD4+ T cells were isolated with the EasySep CD4+ T cell isolation kit. Negative nucleocapsid antibody results before and after vaccination confirmed that the healthy vaccine recipients had no prior SARS-CoV-2 infection.

The specimen was CD4+ T cells from PBMCs cultured with HCoV-NL63 spike peptides, collected before COVID-19 vaccination. The cell subset or site label on this specimen signifies: HCoV-NL63 spike overlapping peptide pool stimulation. These receptors were collected from a human donor who received a COVID-19 vaccine.

The CDR3: CASSLRGQQGYTF. CDR3 nucleotides: TGTGCCAGCAGTTTAAGGGGACAGCAGGGCTACACCTTC. This sequence joins TRBV12-3 or TRBV12-4 and TRBJ1-2, with 7 nucleotides matching TRBD1. The V gene end was trimmed by 2 bases and the J gene end by 8 bases; junction bases not matched to a gene: 5. The CDR3 consists of 13 residues.

This chain joins TRBV6-6 and TRBJ1-1; D perhaps matches TRBD1 (6 bases). This CDR3 has 13 residues. Looked up from germline, CDR1 is MNHNY and CDR2 is SVGAGI (reference sequence). The germline V and J ends were trimmed by 5 bases and 5 bases, with 12 bases remaining between them. In nucleotides, the CDR3 is TGTGCCAGCAGTATTGAAACAGGGACTGAAGCTTTCTTT. Translation: CASSIETGTEAFF.

This rearrangement joins TRBV10-1 to TRBJ1-2; TRBD1 aligns across 7 bases. CDR1 is WNHNN and CDR2 is SYGVQD in the germline V gene (reference sequence). This CDR3 is built from 14 residues. The J segment lost 4 bases and the V segment lost 5 bases, leaving 7 bases of the junction unmatched. CDR3 sequence: CASSRDSELYGYTF. DNA for the CDR3: TGCGCCAGCAGTAGGGACAGCGAACTCTATGGCTACACCTTC.

This clone was counted only a few times. The genes are TRBV6-5 and TRBJ1-5, with 9 bases matching TRBD1. CDR1 and CDR2 from the germline V gene are MNHEY and SVGAGI. The CDR3 has 15 residues. V was pared by 5 bases and J by 1 base, with 3 bases of the junction left unmatched. This CDR3 is CASSIQGASNQPQHF. DNA of the CDR3: TGTGCCAGCAGTATACAGGGGGCGAGCAATCAGCCCCAGCATTTT.

This clone was recorded a few times. The V gene is TRBV7-8, the J gene TRBJ2-1, with 9 bases lining up with TRBD2. The CDR3 is made up of 18 amino acids. CDR1 and CDR2 (germline): SGHVS, FQNEAQ. V dropped 1 base and J dropped 1; count of bases not matched to a gene: 8. The CDR3 DNA reads as TGTGCCAGCAGCTTAGTTGGTAGCGGGAGTTGGTCCTACAATGAGCAGTTCTTC. The encoded protein is CASSLVGSGSWSYNEQFF.

The rearrangement joins TRBV5-4 to TRBJ2-4; TRBD2 aligns across 9 bases. The CDR3 totals 16 residues. Germline V CDR1 and CDR2: SGHNT, YYREEE (reference sequence). V was pared by 4 bases and J by 1 base, with 6 bases of the junction left unmatched. This CDR3 reads CASSAGGLRAKNIQYF. The CDR3 DNA reads TGTGCCAGCAGCGCGGGGGGGCTTAGGGCCAAAAACATTCAGTACTTC.

This sequence joins TRBV6-1 and TRBJ2-7; a weak D match, TRBD1 (6 bases). V lost 2 bases and J 2 bases, leaving 13 bases between the germline ends. This CDR3 is built from 15 residues. From germline, CDR1 is MNHNS and CDR2 SASEGT. CDR3 in DNA: TGTGCCAGCAGTGAATCTTTTACAGGGACCTACGAGCAGTACTTC. Translating it yields CASSESFTGTYEQYF.

This clone has only a few counts. Here the CDR3 reads CANGGSRVYEQYF. The CDR3 DNA reads as TGTGCCAACGGGGGGTCGCGGGTCTACGAGCAGTACTTC. This rearrangement joins TRBV27 to TRBJ2-7; 7 nucleotides match TRBD2. Germline CDR1 MNHEY, CDR2 SMNVEV (reference sequence). With 10 bases clipped from V and 3 bases from J, the junction kept 9 bases outside the gene matches. The CDR3 sequence is 13 residues long.

This clone was observed a few times. The V gene is TRBV6-5, the J gene TRBJ1-1; 10 bases fit TRBD1. This CDR3 comprises 15 residues. Germline-derived CDR1 and CDR2 are MNHEY and SVGAGI. After removal of 8 bases from V and 4 bases from J, the junction contained 10 bases not matched to a gene. CDR3: CASGTGAGGTTEAFF. The CDR3 DNA follows: TGTGCCAGCGGGACAGGGGCTGGGGGAACCACTGAAGCTTTCTTT.

The chain employs TRBV6-6 and TRBJ2-7; TRBD2 agrees at 8 bases. V trimming: 0 bases; J trimming: 4 bases; junction bases outside the gene matches: 8. CDR1 is MNHNY and CDR2 is SVGAGI in the germline V gene (reference sequence). CDR3 size: 16 residues. The CDR3 here is CASSYSISGSGYEQYF. In DNA, the CDR3 is TGTGCCAGCAGTTACTCGATAAGCGGGAGTGGTTACGAGCAGTACTTC.

This clone has just a few counts. CDR3 protein: CASSGALRGGADTQYF. Here the CDR3 DNA reads TGTGCCAGCAGCGGGGCCTTAAGAGGGGGGGCAGATACGCAGTATTTT. This chain uses TRBV5-4 with TRBJ2-3, with D possibly being TRBD2 (7 bases). V was trimmed by 4 bases and J by 4 bases, leaving 19 bases between them. The CDR3 contains 16 residues. Germline V gene sequence: CDR1 SGHNT, CDR2 YYREEE (reference sequence).

This clone was picked up a small number of times. The chain couples TRBV7-2 to TRBJ2-6; 7 bases map to TRBD1. Germline CDR1 reads SGHTA; CDR2 reads FQGNSA. V dropped 4 bases and J dropped 2; count of bases not matched to a gene: 2. The CDR3 loop spans 15 amino acids. CDR3 amino acids: CASSSTGAGANVLTF. CDR3 bases: TGTGCCAGCAGCTCTACAGGGGCTGGGGCCAACGTCCTGACTTTC.

This chain connects TRBV3-1 (or the pseudogene TRBV3-2) to TRBJ1-3; no firm D call. The CDR3 runs to 16 residues. The ends were cut back, 2 bases at V and 0 bases at J, with 11 bases in the middle. The germline CDR1 and CDR2 sequences are LGHDT and YNNKEL (reference sequence). The CDR3 sequence: CASSQPDTFSGNTIYF. In nucleotides, the CDR3 is TGTGCCAGCAGCCAACCAGACACCTTCTCTGGAAACACCATATATTTT.

V and J are TRBV19 and TRBJ2-1; a possible D gene is TRBD1 (5 bases). CDR3 length equals 16 residues. V lost 4 bases, J lost 0 bases, and 13 bases lay in between. Germline-derived CDR1 and CDR2 are LNHDA and SQIVND (reference sequence). CDR3 nucleotides: TGTGCCAGTAGTAACCCCGACAGTAGCTCCTACAATGAGCAGTTCTTC. Its translation: CASSNPDSSSYNEQFF.